This entry lists 30 T cell receptor beta chains sequenced from one sample in a study of blood T cell repertoires in COVID-19. This table comes from immunoSEQ multiplex PCR, and its TCRdb copy is limited to in-frame clones, with some not included. The table includes about 15,000 clones, about 89% detected once. The sequencing input was peripheral blood. Receptor source: a human donor in a cohort sampled during active COVID-19.

Only one count was recorded for this clone. V gene TRBV2 combines with J gene TRBJ1-5; 8 bases agree with TRBD1. With 7 bases clipped from V and 2 bases from J, the junction kept 4 bases outside the gene matches. Germline-derived CDR1 and CDR2 are SNHLY and FYNNEI. CDR3 size: 14 residues. In DNA form, the CDR3 reads TGTGCCAGCAACTCGGACAGGGGCAATCAGCCCCAGCATTTT. It is translated as CASNSDRGNQPQHF.

The gene calls are TRBV12-3 or TRBV12-4 and TRBJ2-3, with D possibly being TRBD2 (5 bases). The V and J ends lost 7 bases and 3 bases respectively, with 11 bases between them. The length of the CDR3 is 13 residues. DNA for the CDR3: TGTGCCAGCAACCGGGGTGTAACAGATACGCAGTATTTT. Translating it yields CASNRGVTDTQYF.

The chain employs TRBV7-2 and TRBJ1-5; 7 bases align to TRBD1. J gave up 6 bases and V 8 bases, and 10 bases lay outside the gene matches. This CDR3 comprises 14 residues. Per the germline V gene, CDR1 is SGHTA and CDR2 is FQGNSA. This CDR3 is CASAVPGGFQPQHF. DNA for the CDR3: TGTGCCAGCGCCGTGCCAGGGGGTTTTCAGCCCCAGCATTTT.

CDR3 residues: CASSLEGGNQPQHF. The CDR3 region has the DNA TGCGCCAGCAGCTTAGAGGGAGGTAATCAGCCCCAGCATTTT. The rearrangement joins TRBV5-1 to TRBJ1-5; D remains ambiguous. The CDR3 totals 14 residues. Trimming took off 2 bases at V and 4 bases at J, with 10 bases between the two ends. The germline gives CDR1 SGHRS, CDR2 YFSETQ.

The V gene is TRBV6-5, the J gene TRBJ1-1, with 8 bases fitting TRBD1. The CDR3 spans 15 residues. With V trimmed by 4 bases and J by 5 bases, 9 bases remained unmatched. Germline V gene sequence: CDR1 MNHEY, CDR2 SVGAGI. CDR3 nucleotides: TGTGCCAGCAGTTCCTACAGGGGGGCGAAGACTGAAGCTTTCTTT. This translates into CASSSYRGAKTEAFF.

The CDR3 spells CASSIVGPGEKLFF. DNA of the CDR3: TGTGCCAGTAGTATAGTGGGCCCAGGGGAAAAACTGTTTTTT. The V and J genes are TRBV19 and TRBJ1-4, with D perhaps TRBD1 (5 bases). The CDR3 has 14 residues. The V gene's germline CDR1 is LNHDA and CDR2 SQIVND (reference sequence). V gave up 1 base and J gave up 8 bases, with 11 bases separating them.

The chain links TRBV10-3 to TRBJ2-5; 13 nucleotides line up with TRBD2. The CDR3 loop spans 16 amino acids. Germline values: CDR1 ENHRY, CDR2 SYGVKD. V was clipped by 6 bases and J by 4 bases; unmatched bases: 8. CDR3 sequence: CAISDLGTSGAETQYF. The CDR3, as DNA: TGTGCCATCAGCGACCTCGGGACTAGCGGGGCAGAGACCCAGTACTTC.

This sequence joins TRBV5-1 and TRBJ2-2; 8 positions agree with TRBD1. Germline lookup yields CDR1 SGHRS and CDR2 YFSETQ. Trimming at V came to 4 bases and at J to 0 bases, leaving 5 bases not matched to a gene. The CDR3 is 16 residues long. The DNA of the CDR3 is TGCGCCAGCAGCCTTAGGACAGGGACGAACACCGGGGAGCTGTTTTTT. Translating it yields CASSLRTGTNTGELFF. The full variable domain, in which reference TRBV5-1 and TRBJ2-2 provide the parts outside the CDR3, is KAGVTQTPRYLIKTRGQQVTLSCSPISGHRSVSWYQQTPGQGLQFLFEYFSETQRNKGNFPGRFSGRQFSNSRSEMNVSTLELGDSALYLCASSLRTGTNTGELFFGEGSRLTVL.

This chain joins TRBV2 and TRBJ1-2; D is possibly TRBD1 (5 bases). The CDR3 is 13 residues long. CDR1 and CDR2 (germline): SNHLY, FYNNEI. Trimming stripped 4 bases from V and 6 bases from J, with 12 bases between. In DNA, the CDR3 is TGTGCCAGCAGTGTGGGGTTACAGGATGGCTACACCTTC. It encodes CASSVGLQDGYTF.

The chain recombines TRBV12-3 or TRBV12-4 with TRBJ2-2, with 7 bases that match TRBD2. The V segment lost 10 bases and the J segment 6 bases; nucleotides outside the gene matches: 5. The CDR3 has 12 amino acids. CDR3 in amino acids: CAMGRDAGELFF. The DNA of the CDR3 is TGTGCCATGGGGAGGGACGCCGGGGAGCTGTTTTTT.

This chain uses TRBV5-4 with TRBJ1-2, with a tentative D call TRBD1 (5 bases). V was cut by 4 bases and J by 5 bases, with 12 bases left in between. The germline V gene encodes CDR1 SGHNT and CDR2 YYREEE (reference sequence). The CDR3 consists of 13 residues. DNA for the CDR3: TGTGCCAGCAGCAACCAGGGAGGGTATGGCTACACCTTC. Protein product: CASSNQGGYGYTF.

The CDR3 region is CASRQGSGTEAFF. The DNA for the CDR3 is TGTGCCAGCAGACAGGGTTCAGGGACTGAAGCTTTCTTT. The rearrangement links TRBV25-1 to TRBJ1-1, with a tentative D call TRBD1 (6 bases). V lost 6 bases, J lost 5 bases, and 13 bases lay in between. This CDR3 spans 13 amino acids. Germline values: CDR1 MGHDK, CDR2 SYGVNS.

The chain recombines TRBV5-4 with TRBJ2-5; 10 bases align to TRBD1. The CDR3 has 15 amino acids. The V gene's germline CDR1 is SGHNT and CDR2 YYREEE (reference sequence). V lost 3 bases and J lost 5; bases outside the gene matches: 7. The CDR3 sequence: CASSSRTGGAETQYF. The CDR3 DNA reads TGTGCCAGCAGCTCCCGGACAGGGGGAGCGGAGACCCAGTACTTC.

This clone appeared once. The chain combines TRBV4-2 with TRBJ1-2; possibly TRBD1 for D (5 bases). Trimming shortened V by 4 bases and J by 1 base, and 10 bases separated the two germline ends. The germline CDR1 and CDR2 sequences are LGHNA and YNFKEQ. The length of the CDR3 is 14 residues. CDR3 in DNA: TGTGCCAGCAGCCCCCTAGGGGATAACTATGGCTACACCTTC. This sequence encodes CASSPLGDNYGYTF.

V is TRBV7-9 and J is TRBJ1-4; D is perhaps TRBD1 (6 bases). CDR1 is SEHNR and CDR2 is FQNEAQ in the germline V gene (reference sequence). Trimming removed 4 bases from V and 6 bases from J, with 12 bases in between. This CDR3 is built from 14 residues. This CDR3 is CASSSGVMDEKLFF. CDR3 in DNA: TGTGCCAGCAGCTCAGGGGTAATGGATGAAAAACTGTTTTTT. Looking up the rest from reference TRBV7-9 and TRBJ1-4 gives the full variable domain: DTGVSQNPRHKITKRGQNVTFRCDPISEHNRLYWYRQTLGQGPEFLTYFQNEAQLEKSRLLSDRFSAERPKGSFSTLEIQRTEQGDSAMYLCASSSGVMDEKLFFGSGTQLSVL.

The V call is TRBV6-5, the J call TRBJ1-4, with TRBD1 identical over 7 bases. There are 15 residues in the CDR3. Looked up from germline, CDR1 is MNHEY and CDR2 is SVGAGI. J was trimmed by 4 bases and V by 2 bases; bases with no gene match: 4. CDR3: CASSYGGQYNEKLFF. CDR3 coding DNA: TGTGCCAGCAGTTACGGGGGACAGTATAATGAAAAACTGTTTTTT.

This chain joins TRBV28 and TRBJ2-7; TRBD1 matches 9 bases. J was trimmed by 10 bases and V by 3 bases; bases with no gene match: 7. Looked up from germline, CDR1 is MDHEN and CDR2 is SYDVKM. The CDR3 covers 13 residues. CDR3 DNA sequence: TGTGCCAGCAGTTTCCGGGACAGGGAAGTACAGTACTTC. It is translated as CASSFRDREVQYF.

This chain connects TRBV19 to TRBJ2-5; 7 bases are a match to TRBD1. This CDR3 comprises 16 residues. CDR1 and CDR2 from the germline V gene are LNHDA and SQIVND (reference sequence). Trimming cost V 5 bases and J 5 bases; bases outside gene matches: 14. CDR3 bases: TGTGCCAGTAGTGCCCGACAGGGCCTGTTATCGGAGACCCAGTACTTC. Translating gives CASSARQGLLSETQYF.

This chain connects TRBV6-6 to TRBJ2-2; 7 bases are shared with TRBD1. In germline, CDR1 is MNHNY, CDR2 SVGAGI (reference sequence). The CDR3 consists of 15 residues. J was trimmed by 1 base and V by 6 bases; bases with no gene match: 5. The CDR3 spells CASRTRDRNTGELFF. The CDR3 nucleotides read TGTGCCAGCAGAACCCGGGACAGGAACACCGGGGAGCTGTTTTTT.

The chain has TRBV29-1 and TRBJ1-5, with D maybe TRBD1 (6 bases). CDR1 and CDR2 (germline): SQVTM, ANQGSEA. This CDR3 spans 15 amino acids. Trimming shortened V by 3 bases and J by 2 bases, and 14 bases separated the two germline ends. CDR3 in DNA: TGCAGCGTTGACGTAGGGGGTACGGGCAATCAGCCCCAGCATTTT. Amino acids: CSVDVGGTGNQPQHF.

The rearrangement links TRBV25-1 to TRBJ1-1; D not resolved. Per germline, CDR1 MGHDK and CDR2 SYGVNS. V shed 0 bases and J shed 1 base, with 15 bases lying between them. This CDR3 spans 17 amino acids. The DNA for the CDR3 is TGTGCCAGCAGTGAATATGGGGAGAATGGTTGGAACACTGAAGCTTTCTTT. It specifies CASSEYGENGWNTEAFF.

The V gene is TRBV7-8, the J gene TRBJ2-7; D is possibly TRBD2 (5 bases). This CDR3 region has 14 residues. The germline V and J ends were trimmed by 1 base and 7 bases, with 14 bases remaining between them. CDR1 and CDR2 from the germline V gene are SGHVS and FQNEAQ. In DNA, the CDR3 is TGTGCCAGCAGCTTAGGGACTTCCCTGGGGGAGCAGTACTTC. Protein: CASSLGTSLGEQYF.

This chain connects TRBV7-9 to TRBJ1-1; D remains ambiguous. V was trimmed by 5 bases and J by 4 bases, leaving 14 bases between them. The CDR3 extends over 14 amino acids. Germline values: CDR1 SEHNR, CDR2 FQNEAQ (reference sequence). CDR3 in DNA: TGTGCCAGCAGCCCTGGACCCGAGGGCACTGAAGCTTTCTTT. Its translation: CASSPGPEGTEAFF. The variable domain in full, completed from reference TRBV7-9 and TRBJ1-1, reads DTGVSQNPRHKITKRGQNVTFRCDPISEHNRLYWYRQTLGQGPEFLTYFQNEAQLEKSRLLSDRFSAERPKGSFSTLEIQRTEQGDSAMYLCASSPGPEGTEAFFGQGTRLTVV.

V and J are TRBV10-3 and TRBJ1-4, with D possibly being TRBD1 (5 bases). Trimming took off 4 bases at V and 1 base at J, with 13 bases between the two ends. CDR3 length equals 16 residues. Per the germline V gene, CDR1 is ENHRY and CDR2 is SYGVKD. The CDR3: CAISGQGGGTNEKLFF. The CDR3 DNA follows: TGTGCCATCAGTGGCCAGGGCGGGGGAACTAATGAAAAACTGTTTTTT.

This clone was seen a few times. V is TRBV6-1 and J is TRBJ2-7; D unclear. Germline V gene data show CDR1 as MNHNS and CDR2 as SASEGT. The CDR3 is 13 amino acids. V was shortened by 3 bases and J by 4 bases, with 10 bases between the two germline ends. In nucleotides, the CDR3 is TGTGCCAGCAGTGACCCCAACTTATACGAGCAGTACTTC. Amino acid sequence: CASSDPNLYEQYF.

J is TRBJ1-2 and V is TRBV6-5; a weak D match, TRBD1 (5 bases). Per germline, CDR1 MNHEY and CDR2 SVGAGI. The V end lost 7 bases, the J end lost 0 bases, and 15 bases lay between the germline ends. This CDR3 spans 15 amino acids. The CDR3 DNA is TGTGCCAGCACCAACCAGGACACCGCTAACTATGGCTACACCTTC. As protein: CASTNQDTANYGYTF.

The chain links TRBV2 to TRBJ2-5, with TRBD1 matching over 8 bases. The V gene end was trimmed by 3 bases and the J gene end by 5 bases; junction bases not matched to a gene: 5. CDR3 size: 14 residues. CDR1 is SNHLY and CDR2 is FYNNEI in the germline V gene. CDR3 protein: CASSDRGLAETQYF. The CDR3 DNA reads TGTGCCAGCAGTGACAGGGGGCTGGCGGAGACCCAGTACTTC.

The chain links TRBV19 to TRBJ2-3, with 11 bases matching TRBD2. The CDR3 is 14 amino acids. CDR1 and CDR2 from the germline V gene are LNHDA and SQIVND (reference sequence). Trimming cost V 6 bases and J 4 bases; bases outside gene matches: 3. CDR3 residues: CASREGLAADTQYF. CDR3 DNA: TGTGCCAGTAGGGAGGGACTAGCGGCAGATACGCAGTATTTT.

The J gene is TRBJ1-2, the V gene TRBV24-1; 9 bases are shared with TRBD1. The CDR3 loop spans 16 amino acids. Losses at the gene ends were 4 bases for V and 4 bases for J; bases not matched to a gene: 9. CDR1 is KGHDR and CDR2 is SFDVKD in the germline V gene. CDR3 bases: TGTGCCACCAGTGACGGGACAGGGAGGCCTCCCTATGGCTACACCTTC. Translating it yields CATSDGTGRPPYGYTF.

V is TRBV10-3 and J is TRBJ2-3; 12 nucleotides align to TRBD1. The CDR3 is 16 amino acids. With V trimmed by 6 bases and J by 1 base, 5 bases remained unmatched. The germline gives CDR1 ENHRY, CDR2 SYGVKD. CDR3 sequence (DNA): TGTGCCATCAGGGGACAGGGGGCTCAGGGCACAGATACGCAGTATTTT. Translation: CAIRGQGAQGTDTQYF.